This is a list of T cell receptor beta chains from one sample in a study of T cells in Graves' hyperthyroidism and ophthalmopathy. MiXCR was run by TCRdb on the multiplex PCR reads, yielding one entry per CDR3 protein. Of under 400,000 distinct CDR3 sequences detected, around 16% appear once; the ten largest clones hold roughly a third. The sample consisted of blood. These receptors were collected from a man aged 30 to 45 with Graves' hyperthyroidism. Each CDR3 is given with its conserved first and last residue. The D gene is left open where the match is weak. The size of a clone is reported for some rows only, either as once, few or many, or as a class for expanded clones.

J gene: TRBJ2-3
D gene: -
V gene: TRBV14
clone size: -
CDR3 protein: CASSRFTLLGVDTQYF
CDR3 DNA: TGTGCCAGCAGCCGCTTTACCCTCCTAGGGGTAGATACGCAGTATTTT

J gene: TRBJ2-4
D gene: -
V gene: TRBV20-1
clone size: many
CDR3 protein: CSAPLRKSGLAKNIQYF
CDR3 DNA: TGCAGTGCTCCACTACGAAAATCGGGGTTAGCCAAAAACATTCAGTACTTC

J gene: TRBJ1-2
D gene: -
V gene: TRBV7-9
clone size: -
CDR3 protein: CASSLGDLSYGYTF
CDR3 DNA: TGTGCCAGCAGCTTAGGGGACCTCTCCTATGGCTACACCTTC

J gene: TRBJ2-6
D gene: -
V gene: TRBV4-1
clone size: -
CDR3 protein: CASSPGRWEISGANVLTF
CDR3 DNA: TGCGCCAGCAGCCCTGGGAGATGGGAAATCTCTGGGGCCAACGTCCTGACTTTC

J gene: TRBJ1-2
D gene: -
V gene: TRBV20-1
clone size: many
CDR3 protein: CSARDPGGGYTF
CDR3 DNA: TGCAGTGCTAGAGACCCGGGAGGTGGCTACACCTTC

J gene: TRBJ1-6
D gene: -
V gene: TRBV11-2
clone size: many
CDR3 protein: CASSLVRPAVGSPLHF
CDR3 DNA: TGTGCCAGCAGCTTAGTACGACCGGCGGTTGGTTCACCCCTCCACTTT

J gene: TRBJ2-2
D gene: TRBD2
V gene: TRBV3-1
clone size: few
CDR3 protein: CASSQAPGLAGGVTGELFF
CDR3 DNA: TGTGCCAGCAGCCAAGCCCCGGGACTAGCGGGAGGGGTCACCGGGGAGCTGTTTTTT

J gene: TRBJ1-4
D gene: -
V gene: TRBV5-1
clone size: many
CDR3 protein: CASSLTGPNEKLFF
CDR3 DNA: TGCGCCAGCAGCCTCACAGGACCTAATGAAAAACTGTTTTTT

J gene: TRBJ2-5
D gene: TRBD1
V gene: TRBV24-1
clone size: many
CDR3 protein: CATSDLRDRETQYF
CDR3 DNA: TGTGCCACCAGTGATTTAAGGGACAGAGAGACCCAGTACTTC

J gene: TRBJ2-2
D gene: -
V gene: TRBV11-1
clone size: many
CDR3 protein: CASSLPLNTGELFF
CDR3 DNA: TGTGCCAGCAGCTTACCTTTAAACACCGGGGAGCTGTTTTTT

J gene: TRBJ1-6
D gene: TRBD1
V gene: TRBV2
clone size: -
CDR3 protein: CASSHLGTEDNSPLHF
CDR3 DNA: TGTGCCAGCAGCCACCTTGGGACAGAAGATAATTCACCCCTCCACTTT

J gene: TRBJ1-1
D gene: TRBD1
V gene: TRBV20-1
clone size: few
CDR3 protein: CSVYRGYTEAFF
CDR3 DNA: TGCAGTGTTTACAGGGGGTATACTGAAGCTTTCTTT

J gene: TRBJ1-1
D gene: -
V gene: TRBV30
clone size: many
CDR3 protein: CAWRIDRTEAFF
CDR3 DNA: TGTGCCTGGAGAATTGACAGGACTGAAGCTTTCTTT

J gene: TRBJ2-1
D gene: -
V gene: TRBV5-1
clone size: few
CDR3 protein: CASSLTGEVNEQFF
CDR3 DNA: TGCGCCAGCAGCTTGACGGGAGAGGTCAATGAGCAGTTCTTC

J gene: TRBJ1-2
D gene: -
V gene: TRBV7-3
clone size: -
CDR3 protein: CASSPQGGRGYTF
CDR3 DNA: TGTGCCAGCAGTCCTCAGGGAGGCAGGGGCTACACCTTC

J gene: TRBJ1-1
D gene: -
V gene: TRBV7-3
clone size: -
CDR3 protein: CASSPSSMNTEAFF
CDR3 DNA: TGTGCCAGCAGCCCTAGCAGCATGAACACTGAAGCTTTCTTT

J gene: TRBJ2-3
D gene: -
V gene: TRBV4-2
clone size: -
CDR3 protein: CASSQSTISTDTQYF
CDR3 DNA: TGTGCCAGCAGCCAATCCACCATTAGCACAGATACGCAGTATTTT

J gene: TRBJ2-7
D gene: TRBD1
V gene: TRBV25-1
clone size: -
CDR3 protein: CASGDRTYEQYF
CDR3 DNA: TGTGCCAGTGGGGACAGAACCTACGAGCAGTACTTC

J gene: TRBJ2-1
D gene: TRBD1
V gene: TRBV30
clone size: many
CDR3 protein: CAWSKGQGAYHEQFF
CDR3 DNA: TGTGCCTGGAGTAAGGGACAGGGGGCTTACCATGAGCAGTTCTTC

J gene: TRBJ2-1
D gene: TRBD2
V gene: TRBV20-1
clone size: many
CDR3 protein: CSASPLNAGVREQFF
CDR3 DNA: TGCAGTGCCAGCCCCCTCAACGCGGGAGTAAGGGAGCAGTTCTTC

J gene: TRBJ2-7
D gene: -
V gene: TRBV5-1
clone size: many
CDR3 protein: CASSFAGPRGEQYF
CDR3 DNA: TGCGCCAGCAGCTTTGCGGGACCCCGGGGGGAGCAGTACTTC

J gene: TRBJ1-4
D gene: -
V gene: TRBV29-1
clone size: few
CDR3 protein: CSATRAGAITNEKLFF
CDR3 DNA: TGCAGCGCTACCCGCGCAGGGGCGATAACTAATGAAAAACTGTTTTTT

J gene: TRBJ1-2
D gene: -
V gene: TRBV9
clone size: few
CDR3 protein: CASSVEPDSNYGYTF
CDR3 DNA: TGTGCCAGCAGCGTAGAACCCGACAGTAACTATGGCTACACCTTC

J gene: TRBJ2-1
D gene: -
V gene: TRBV11-2
clone size: many
CDR3 protein: CASNKESRGPESYNEQFF
CDR3 DNA: TGTGCCAGCAACAAAGAGTCTCGGGGTCCTGAATCCTACAATGAGCAGTTCTTC